Listed below are T cell receptor beta chains from one sample, sequenced in a study of response to subunit inactivated influenza vaccine. Each CDR3 protein is one row after TCRdb ran MiXCR on the RT-PCR reads. The table includes hundreds of thousands of distinct CDR3 sequences, 13% detected once. The sample in question was PBMCs from blood, obtained 45 days after vaccination. These receptors were collected from a man in his fifties or sixties who received an inactivated influenza vaccine. CDR3s include the opening cysteine and the closing phenylalanine or tryptophan. The D gene is left open where the match is weak. Clone size is shown for a subset of rows, as once, few, many or a class of expanded clone.

DNA: TGTGCCAGCAGTCAGATCCGGGACGGTAATTCACCCCTCCACTTT; CDR3: CASSQIRDGNSPLHF; D: .; V: TRBV6-1; size: few; J: TRBJ1-6; length: 15
DNA: TGTGCCAGCTCACCAGGGAGGGCAGAGACCCAGTACTTC; CDR3: CASSPGRAETQYF; D: TRBD2; V: TRBV18; size: few; J: TRBJ2-5; length: 13
DNA: TGTGCCAGCAGTGTCGTAGGCAGCCTTTCCTACGAGCAGTACTTC; CDR3: CASSVVGSLSYEQYF; D: .; V: TRBV25-1; size: few; J: TRBJ2-7; length: 15
DNA: TGTGCCAGCAGTTTAATCTCGGGCGTGAACACCGGGGAGCTGTTTTTT; CDR3: CASSLISGVNTGELFF; D: .; V: TRBV28; size: many; J: TRBJ2-2; length: 16
DNA: TGTGCCAGCAGCCCACCATTCGACAGTAGTGGCTACACCTTC; CDR3: CASSPPFDSSGYTF; D: .; V: TRBV5-5; size: .; J: TRBJ1-2; length: 14
DNA: TGTGCCACTTATTCTAGCGGGAGGGGCTATGAGCAGTTCTTC; CDR3: CATYSSGRGYEQFF; D: TRBD2; V: TRBV28; size: .; J: TRBJ2-1; length: 14
DNA: TGCGCCAGCAGCCACGGACAGGGGACCTACAATGAGCAGTTCTTC; CDR3: CASSHGQGTYNEQFF; D: TRBD1; V: TRBV5-1; size: few; J: TRBJ2-1; length: 15
DNA: TGTGCCAGCAGTTTAGGGCTGAGCCAAGAGACCCAGTACTTC; CDR3: CASSLGLSQETQYF; D: .; V: TRBV12-3/TRBV12-4; size: many; J: TRBJ2-5; length: 14
DNA: TGCAGTGCTGCCCCCGGGGACAGCACCCAGTACTTC; CDR3: CSAAPGDSTQYF; D: TRBD1; V: TRBV20-1; size: few; J: TRBJ2-5; length: 12
DNA: TGTGCCAGCAGCTTCGACAGAGATACGCAGTATTTT; CDR3: CASSFDRDTQYF; D: .; V: TRBV7-8; size: many; J: TRBJ2-3; length: 12
DNA: TGCGCCAGCAGCTTGACTGTTTCTAGCGGACAAGAGACCCAGTACTTC; CDR3: CASSLTVSSGQETQYF; D: TRBD2; V: TRBV5-1; size: few; J: TRBJ2-5; length: 16
DNA: TGCAGCGTAAGACGGACAGGGGGACAAGAGACCCAGTACTTC; CDR3: CSVRRTGGQETQYF; D: TRBD1; V: TRBV29-1; size: few; J: TRBJ2-5; length: 14
DNA: TGTGCCAGCAGTTTCACCTATAGATCAGGGGGCCACGAGCAGTACTTC; CDR3: CASSFTYRSGGHEQYF; D: TRBD1; V: TRBV28; size: few; J: TRBJ2-7; length: 16
DNA: TGTGCCAGCAGCTTAATCCCGACTAGCGGGAAAACCGGTGAGCAGTTCTTC; CDR3: CASSLIPTSGKTGEQFF; D: TRBD2; V: TRBV7-3; size: many; J: TRBJ2-1; length: 17
DNA: TGCAGTGCTAGCCGAGGGTCCGGCTGGGTTAATGAGCAGTTCTTC; CDR3: CSASRGSGWVNEQFF; D: .; V: TRBV20-1; size: few; J: TRBJ2-1; length: 15
DNA: TGTGCCAGCCAGGGGGTGAACACTGAAGCTTTCTTT; CDR3: CASQGVNTEAFF; D: TRBD1; V: TRBV6-5; size: many; J: TRBJ1-1; length: 12
DNA: TGTGCCAGCAGTTTCCTAGCGGGAGTGACCTACAATGAGCAGTTCTTC; CDR3: CASSFLAGVTYNEQFF; D: TRBD2; V: TRBV6-2/TRBV6-3; size: .; J: TRBJ2-1; length: 16
DNA: TGTGCCAGCAGTTTAAAGGGACAGGGGGCGTACGAGCAGTACTTC; CDR3: CASSLKGQGAYEQYF; D: TRBD1; V: TRBV12-3/TRBV12-4; size: few; J: TRBJ2-7; length: 15
DNA: TGTGCCAGCAGCTTAGTTGCTAGCGGGTATCAGCCCTACGAGCAGTACTTC; CDR3: CASSLVASGYQPYEQYF; D: TRBD2; V: TRBV7-2; size: few; J: TRBJ2-7; length: 17
DNA: TGTGCCAGCAGCCAAAAGGGGTTACAACGTCCACCCACAGATACGCAGTATTTT; CDR3: CASSQKGLQRPPTDTQYF; D: .; V: TRBV14; size: few; J: TRBJ2-3; length: 18
DNA: TGTGCCAGCAGTGAGAGTATGGGGGAGTATGGCTACACCTTC; CDR3: CASSESMGEYGYTF; D: .; V: TRBV2; size: .; J: TRBJ1-2; length: 14
DNA: TGCGCCAGCAGCCAAGGGCAGACCTACGAGCAGTACTTC; CDR3: CASSQGQTYEQYF; D: .; V: TRBV4-3; size: many; J: TRBJ2-7; length: 13